This T cell receptor beta chain was captured in a study of T cell repertoires in cytomegalovirus infection. A single record per CDR3 protein comes from TCRdb applying MiXCR to the reads. The table records over 150,000 distinct CDR3 sequences, 15% to 20% of them present only once. The CDR3 is made up of 13 amino acids. The V and J ends lost 6 bases and 6 bases, in that order; junction bases with no gene match: 3. The V gene is TRBV12-3 or TRBV12-4, the J gene TRBJ1-2; 11 nucleotides align to TRBD1. Source material: CD8+ T cells from PBMCs. The sequence was collected from a human donor in good health (CMV status not recorded). Some clones in this sample may be carry-over from other donors' samples. CDR3 residues: CASRGQGDDGYTF. CDR3 sequence (DNA): TGTGCCAGCAGGGGACAGGGGGACGATGGCTACACCTTC.